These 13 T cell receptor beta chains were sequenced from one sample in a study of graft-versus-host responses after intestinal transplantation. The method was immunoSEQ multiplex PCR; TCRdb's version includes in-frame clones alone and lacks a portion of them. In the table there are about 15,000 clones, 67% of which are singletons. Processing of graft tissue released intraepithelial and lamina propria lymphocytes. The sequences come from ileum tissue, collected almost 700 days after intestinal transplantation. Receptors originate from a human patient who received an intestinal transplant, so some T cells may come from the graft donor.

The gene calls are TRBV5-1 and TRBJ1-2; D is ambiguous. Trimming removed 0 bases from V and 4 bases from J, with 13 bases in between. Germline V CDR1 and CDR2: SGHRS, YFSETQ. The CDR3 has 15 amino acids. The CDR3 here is CASSLAIGLIYGYTF. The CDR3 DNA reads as TGCGCCAGCAGCTTGGCCATAGGACTGATCTATGGCTACACCTTC.

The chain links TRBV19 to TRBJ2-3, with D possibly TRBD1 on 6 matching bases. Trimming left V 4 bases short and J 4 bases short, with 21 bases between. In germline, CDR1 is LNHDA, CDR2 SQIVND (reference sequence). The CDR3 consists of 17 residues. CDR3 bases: TGTGCCAGTAGTACAACCCCAGTCTATGGGGGCGCAGATACGCAGTATTTT. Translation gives CASSTTPVYGGADTQYF. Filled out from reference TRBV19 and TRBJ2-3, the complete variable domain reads DGGITQSPKYLFRKEGQNVTLSCEQNLNHDAMYWYRQDPGQGLRLIYYSQIVNDFQKGDIAEGYSVSREKKESFPLTVTSAQKNPTAFYLCASSTTPVYGGADTQYFGPGTRLTVL.

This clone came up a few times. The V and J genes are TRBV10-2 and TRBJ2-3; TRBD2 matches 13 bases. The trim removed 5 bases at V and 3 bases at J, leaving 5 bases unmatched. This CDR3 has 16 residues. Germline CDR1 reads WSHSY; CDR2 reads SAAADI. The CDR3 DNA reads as TGCGCCAGCAGTATTACTAGCGGGGGGGCGACAGATACGCAGTATTTT. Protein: CASSITSGGATDTQYF.

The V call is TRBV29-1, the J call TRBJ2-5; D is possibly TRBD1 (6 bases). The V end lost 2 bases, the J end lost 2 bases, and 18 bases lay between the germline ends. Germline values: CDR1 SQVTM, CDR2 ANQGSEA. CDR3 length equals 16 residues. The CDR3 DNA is TGCAGCGTTGAAAACCCCCAAACAGGGCTACAAGAGACCCAGTACTTC. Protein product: CSVENPQTGLQETQYF.

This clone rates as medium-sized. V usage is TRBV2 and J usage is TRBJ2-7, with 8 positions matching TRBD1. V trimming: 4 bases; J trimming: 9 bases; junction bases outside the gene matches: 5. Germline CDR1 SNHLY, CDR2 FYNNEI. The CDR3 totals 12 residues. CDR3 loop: CASSVGTGTQYF. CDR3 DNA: TGTGCCAGCAGTGTAGGGACAGGAACGCAGTACTTC.

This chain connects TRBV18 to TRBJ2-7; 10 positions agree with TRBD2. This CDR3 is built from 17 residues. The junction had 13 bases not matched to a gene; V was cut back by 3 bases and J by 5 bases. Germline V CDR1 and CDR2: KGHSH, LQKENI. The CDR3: CASSPSRDSGGAHEQYF. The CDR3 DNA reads TGTGCCAGCTCACCGTCCCGGGACAGCGGGGGGGCCCACGAGCAGTACTTC.

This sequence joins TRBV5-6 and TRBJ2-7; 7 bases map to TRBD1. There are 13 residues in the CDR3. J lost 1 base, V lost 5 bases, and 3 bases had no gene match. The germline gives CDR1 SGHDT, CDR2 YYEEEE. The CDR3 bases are TGTGCCAGCAGGAACAGGGGTTCCTACGAGCAGTACTTC. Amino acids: CASRNRGSYEQYF. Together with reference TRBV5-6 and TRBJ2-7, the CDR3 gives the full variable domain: DAGVTQSPTHLIKTRGQQVTLRCSPKSGHDTVSWYQQALGQGPQFIFQYYEEEERQRGNFPDRFSGHQFPNYSSELNVNALLLGDSALYLCASRNRGSYEQYFGPGTRLTVT.

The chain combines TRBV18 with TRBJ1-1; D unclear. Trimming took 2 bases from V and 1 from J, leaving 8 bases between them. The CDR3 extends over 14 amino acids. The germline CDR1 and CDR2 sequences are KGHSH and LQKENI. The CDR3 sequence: CASSPSLANTEAFF. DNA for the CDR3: TGTGCCAGCTCACCATCATTGGCGAACACTGAAGCTTTCTTT.

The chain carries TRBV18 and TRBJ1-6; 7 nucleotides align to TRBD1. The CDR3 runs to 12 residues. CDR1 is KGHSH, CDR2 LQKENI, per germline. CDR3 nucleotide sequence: TGTGCTACAAGACAGGGAAATTCACCCCTCCACTTT. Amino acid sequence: CATRQGNSPLHF. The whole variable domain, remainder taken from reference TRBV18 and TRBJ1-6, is NAGVMQNPRHLVRRRGQEARLRCSPMKGHSHVYWYRQLPEEGLKFMVYLQKENIIDESGMPKERFSAEFPKEGPSILRIQQVVRGDSAAYFCATRQGNSPLHFGNGTRLTVT.

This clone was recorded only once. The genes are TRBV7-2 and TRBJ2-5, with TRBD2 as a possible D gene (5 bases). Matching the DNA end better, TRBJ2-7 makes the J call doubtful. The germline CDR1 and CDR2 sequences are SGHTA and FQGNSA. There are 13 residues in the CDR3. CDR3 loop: CASSRWTQYEQYF. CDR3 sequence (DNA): TGTGCCAGCAGCCGTTGGACTCAGTACGAGCAGTACTTC.

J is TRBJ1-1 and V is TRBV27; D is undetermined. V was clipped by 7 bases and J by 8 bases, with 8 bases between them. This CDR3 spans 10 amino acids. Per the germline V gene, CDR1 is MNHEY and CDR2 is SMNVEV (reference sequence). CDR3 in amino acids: CASTPREAFF. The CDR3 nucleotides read TGTGCCAGCACACCGAGAGAAGCTTTCTTT.

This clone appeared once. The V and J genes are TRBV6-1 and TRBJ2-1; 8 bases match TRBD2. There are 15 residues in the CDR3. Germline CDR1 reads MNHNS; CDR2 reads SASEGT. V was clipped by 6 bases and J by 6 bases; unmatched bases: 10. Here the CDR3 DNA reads TGTGCCAGCAGGAATGGCGGGGGGCTCTTCAATGAGCAGTTCTTC. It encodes CASRNGGGLFNEQFF.

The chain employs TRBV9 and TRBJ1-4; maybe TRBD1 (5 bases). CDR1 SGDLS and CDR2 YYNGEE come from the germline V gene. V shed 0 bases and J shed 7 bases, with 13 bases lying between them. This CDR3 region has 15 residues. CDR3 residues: CASSVAGARGEKLFF. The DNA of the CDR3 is TGTGCCAGCAGCGTAGCTGGCGCTAGGGGTGAAAAACTGTTTTTT.